The clone carrying this TCR beta chain was recorded a few times. No antigen is known for it. TCRdb re-called the PCR reads with MiXCR, one entry per CDR3 protein. The sample yields 30,000 or so distinct CDR3 sequences, around 49% seen once. The data are from a study of vaccination and CD4 T cells after COVID-19. Looking at the study overall: Convalescents were six males and four females, two of them Hispanic. Post-vaccination sampling time points for three convalescent patients were day 14 and days 161 to 241.

Time point defined: late sampling 161 to 241 days after vaccination in a few convalescent patients. CDR1 and CDR2 (germline): MNHNS, SASEGT. The CDR3 consists of 14 residues. V shed 6 bases and J 4 bases; nucleotides not matched to a gene: 7. General observations from the study: SARS-CoV-2-reactive clonotypes showed a nonsignificant median rise from approximately 23 to 38. Spike mono-reactivity was found in 304 of 307 vaccine-specific clones from convalescent patients.

This clonotype was obtained from a human donor who had recovered from COVID-19. Sequenced here: CD4+ T cells from blood, sampled about 7 months after SARS-CoV-2 vaccination. V and J are TRBV6-1 and TRBJ1-1; the match to TRBD1 covers 8 bases. CDR3 protein: CASRDGQGVTEAFF. The CDR3 bases are TGTGCCAGCAGGGACGGACAGGGAGTCACTGAAGCTTTCTTT.